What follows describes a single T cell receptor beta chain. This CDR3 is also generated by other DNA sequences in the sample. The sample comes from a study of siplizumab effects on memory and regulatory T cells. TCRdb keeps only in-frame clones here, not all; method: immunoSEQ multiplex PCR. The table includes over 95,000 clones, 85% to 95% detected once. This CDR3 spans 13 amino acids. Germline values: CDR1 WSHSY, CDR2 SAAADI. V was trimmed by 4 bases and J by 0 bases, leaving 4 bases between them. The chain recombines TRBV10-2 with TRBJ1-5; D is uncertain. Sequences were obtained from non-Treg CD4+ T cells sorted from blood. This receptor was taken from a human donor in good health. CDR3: CASSANSNQPQHF. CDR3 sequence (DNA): TGCGCCAGCAGTGCGAATAGCAATCAGCCCCAGCATTTT.